This record covers a single T cell receptor beta chain. This entry is derived from a study of early T cells in non-severe SARS-CoV-2 infection. On the study more broadly: Alpha and beta chains were unpaired, from unsorted whole-blood bulk RNA.

Individual cDNA molecules were tagged with unique molecular identifiers. Via MiXCR, TCRdb re-called the 5' RACE reads, giving one row per CDR3 protein. The table lists roughly 55,000 distinct CDR3 sequences, about 16% of them singletons, with over 8% in the top ten. V was trimmed by 1 base and J by 2 bases, leaving 9 bases between them. This CDR3 is 14 amino acids long. Germline V gene sequence: CDR1 DFQATT, CDR2 SNEGSKA (reference sequence). This specimen consisted of whole blood, obtained at baseline. The genes are TRBV20-1 and TRBJ2-1; D is uncertain. The sequence was obtained from an adult who was a healthcare worker with PCR-confirmed SARS-CoV-2 infection or an uninfected control (not recorded which). CDR3 amino acids: CSARGLGPYNEQFF. CDR3 sequence (DNA): TGCAGTGCTAGAGGGCTAGGCCCCTACAATGAGCAGTTCTTC.